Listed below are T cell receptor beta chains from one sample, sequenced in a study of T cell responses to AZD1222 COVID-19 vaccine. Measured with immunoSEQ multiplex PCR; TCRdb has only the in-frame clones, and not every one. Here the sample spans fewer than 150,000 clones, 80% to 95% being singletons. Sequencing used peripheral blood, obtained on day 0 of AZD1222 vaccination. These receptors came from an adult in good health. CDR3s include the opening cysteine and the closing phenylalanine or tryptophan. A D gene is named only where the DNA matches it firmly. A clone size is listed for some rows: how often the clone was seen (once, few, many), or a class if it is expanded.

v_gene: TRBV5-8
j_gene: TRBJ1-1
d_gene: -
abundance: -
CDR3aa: CATNPGGMGTEAFF
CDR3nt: TGTGCCACCAACCCCGGGGGCATGGGGACTGAAGCTTTCTTT

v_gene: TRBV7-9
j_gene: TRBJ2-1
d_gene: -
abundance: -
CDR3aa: CASSPPGGLNEQFF
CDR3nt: TGTGCCAGCAGCCCTCCCGGGGGGCTGAATGAGCAGTTCTTC

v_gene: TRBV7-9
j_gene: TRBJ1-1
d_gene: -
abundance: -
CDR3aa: CASSLRDEAFF
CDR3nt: TGTGCCAGCAGCTTGAGGGATGAAGCTTTCTTT

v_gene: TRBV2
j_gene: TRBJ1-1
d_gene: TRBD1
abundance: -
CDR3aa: CASSVDRGRITEAFF
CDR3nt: TGTGCCAGCAGTGTAGACAGGGGCCGGATCACTGAAGCTTTCTTT

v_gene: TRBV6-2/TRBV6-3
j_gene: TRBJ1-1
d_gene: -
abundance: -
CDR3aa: CASSSVDLTEAFF
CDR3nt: TGTGCCAGCAGTTCCGTCGACTTAACTGAAGCTTTCTTT

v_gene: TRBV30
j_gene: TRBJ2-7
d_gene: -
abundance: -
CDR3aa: CAWSIQQLYEQYF
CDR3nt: TGTGCCTGGAGTATCCAGCAGCTCTACGAGCAGTACTTC

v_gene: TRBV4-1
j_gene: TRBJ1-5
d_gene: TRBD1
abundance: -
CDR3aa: CASSQEEGATDQPQHF
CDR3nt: TGCGCCAGCAGCCAAGAAGAGGGGGCTACCGATCAGCCCCAGCATTTT

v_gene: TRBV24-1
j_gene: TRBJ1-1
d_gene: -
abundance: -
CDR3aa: CATSDSPGGDTEAFF
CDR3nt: TGTGCCACCAGTGATTCCCCCGGAGGGGACACTGAAGCTTTCTTT

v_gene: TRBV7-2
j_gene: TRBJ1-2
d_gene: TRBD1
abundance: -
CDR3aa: CASSLGPAGGRYGYTF
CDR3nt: TGTGCCAGCAGCTTAGGCCCGGCAGGGGGCAGGTATGGCTACACCTTC

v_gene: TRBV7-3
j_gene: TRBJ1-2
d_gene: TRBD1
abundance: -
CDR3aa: CASSSGQGNYGYTF
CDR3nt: TGTGCCAGCAGCTCCGGACAGGGGAACTATGGCTACACCTTC

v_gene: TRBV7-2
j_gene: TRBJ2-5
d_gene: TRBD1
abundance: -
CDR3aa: CASSQLGTGGRETQYF
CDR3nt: TGTGCCAGCAGCCAACTCGGGACAGGGGGCCGGGAGACCCAGTACTTC

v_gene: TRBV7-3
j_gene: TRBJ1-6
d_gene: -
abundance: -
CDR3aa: CASSYHWDSPLHF
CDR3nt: TGTGCCAGCAGCTATCATTGGGATTCACCCCTCCACTTT

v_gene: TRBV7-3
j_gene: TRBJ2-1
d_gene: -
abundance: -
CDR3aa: CASSLTGSSTFYNEQFF
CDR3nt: TGTGCCAGCAGCTTAACGGGGTCGTCGACCTTCTACAATGAGCAGTTCTTC

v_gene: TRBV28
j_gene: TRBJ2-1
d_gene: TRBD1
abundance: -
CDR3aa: CASTSTGDRFEQFF
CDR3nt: TGTGCCAGCACCTCGACAGGGGATAGATTTGAGCAGTTCTTC

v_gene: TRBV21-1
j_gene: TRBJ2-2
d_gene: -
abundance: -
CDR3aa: CASSQNTGELFF
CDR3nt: TGTGCCAGCAGCCAAAACACCGGGGAGCTGTTTTTT

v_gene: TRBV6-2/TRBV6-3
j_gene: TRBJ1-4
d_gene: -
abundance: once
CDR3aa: CASSYSIGAANEKLFF
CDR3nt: TGTGCCAGCAGTTACTCAATCGGGGCAGCTAATGAAAAACTGTTTTTT

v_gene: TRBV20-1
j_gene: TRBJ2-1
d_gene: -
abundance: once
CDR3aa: CSASPLGGMNNEQFF
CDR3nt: TGCAGTGCTAGTCCCCTAGGGGGAATGAACAATGAGCAGTTCTTC

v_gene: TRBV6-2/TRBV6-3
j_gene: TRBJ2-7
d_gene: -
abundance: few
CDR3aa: CASSYSLAPSYEQYF
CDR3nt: TGTGCCAGCAGTTACTCGCTAGCTCCCTCCTACGAGCAGTACTTC

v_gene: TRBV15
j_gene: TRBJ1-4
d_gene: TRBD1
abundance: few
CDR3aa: CATSRDRGTGPGKLFF
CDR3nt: TGTGCCACCAGCAGAGATCGGGGGACAGGGCCTGGAAAACTGTTTTTT

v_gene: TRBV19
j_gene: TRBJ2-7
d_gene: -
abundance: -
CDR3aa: CASSMIAEPTYEQYF
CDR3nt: TGTGCCAGTAGTATGATAGCGGAGCCCACCTACGAGCAGTACTTC

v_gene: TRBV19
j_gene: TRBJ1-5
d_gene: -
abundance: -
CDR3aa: CASSIRGSNQPQHF
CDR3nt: TGTGCCAGTAGTATCCGGGGAAGCAATCAGCCCCAGCATTTT

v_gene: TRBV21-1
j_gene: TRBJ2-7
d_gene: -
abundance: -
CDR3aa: CASSKDTGPVYEQYF
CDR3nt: TGTGCCAGCAGCAAAGATACAGGGCCCGTATACGAGCAGTACTTC

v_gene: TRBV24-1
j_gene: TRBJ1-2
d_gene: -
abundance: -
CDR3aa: CATETRDWYGYTF
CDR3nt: TGTGCCACCGAGACCAGGGATTGGTATGGCTACACCTTC

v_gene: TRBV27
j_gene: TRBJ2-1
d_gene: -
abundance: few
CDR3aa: CASSLLTSPGFYNEQFF
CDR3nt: TGTGCCAGCAGTTTATTAACCAGCCCAGGATTCTACAATGAGCAGTTCTTC

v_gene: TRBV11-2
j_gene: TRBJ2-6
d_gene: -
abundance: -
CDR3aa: CASSGRVSWANVLTF
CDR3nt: TGTGCCAGCAGCGGCAGGGTATCATGGGCCAACGTCCTGACTTTC

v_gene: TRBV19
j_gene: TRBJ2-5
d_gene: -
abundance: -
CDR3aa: CASSQGNTKRTQYF
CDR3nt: TGTGCCAGTAGTCAAGGGAATACCAAGAGAACCCAGTACTTC

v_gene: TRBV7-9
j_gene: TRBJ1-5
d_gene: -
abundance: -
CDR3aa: CASSLWQGGGNQPQHF
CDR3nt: TGTGCCAGCAGCTTATGGCAGGGTGGGGGCAATCAGCCCCAGCATTTT

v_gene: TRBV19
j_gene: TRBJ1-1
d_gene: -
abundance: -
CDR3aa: CASRRQVGGTEAFF
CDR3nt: TGTGCCAGTAGACGACAAGTGGGTGGCACTGAAGCTTTCTTT

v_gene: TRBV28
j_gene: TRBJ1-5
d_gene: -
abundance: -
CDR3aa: CASSLAGLGFGNQPQHF
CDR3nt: TGTGCCAGCAGTTTAGCAGGATTGGGTTTTGGCAATCAGCCCCAGCATTTT

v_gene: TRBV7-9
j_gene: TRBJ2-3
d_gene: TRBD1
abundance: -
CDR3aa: CASSEDRGGDTQYF
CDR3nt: TGTGCCAGCAGCGAGGACAGGGGGGGAGATACGCAGTATTTT

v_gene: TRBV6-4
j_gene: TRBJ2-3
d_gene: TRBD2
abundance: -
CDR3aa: CASSGLAGADTQYF
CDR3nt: TGTGCCAGCAGTGGACTAGCGGGAGCAGATACGCAGTATTTT

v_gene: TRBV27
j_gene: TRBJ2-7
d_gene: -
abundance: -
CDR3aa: CASSLTTRPYEQYF
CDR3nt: TGTGCCAGCAGTTTAACTACGAGGCCCTACGAGCAGTACTTC

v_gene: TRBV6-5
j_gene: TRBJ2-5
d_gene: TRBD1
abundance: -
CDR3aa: CASSRQGETQYF
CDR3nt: TGTGCCAGCAGTCGACAGGGGGAGACCCAGTACTTC

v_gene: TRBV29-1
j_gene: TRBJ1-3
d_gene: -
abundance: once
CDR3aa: CRRQSRGIGNDTIYF
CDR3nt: TGCAGAAGACAAAGCCGGGGGATTGGAAACGACACCATATATTTT

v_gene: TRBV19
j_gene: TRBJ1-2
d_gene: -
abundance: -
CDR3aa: CASSIGSVLGGYTF
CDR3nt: TGTGCCAGTAGTATAGGTTCGGTACTGGGAGGCTACACCTTC